This entry lists 14 T cell receptor beta chains sequenced from one sample in a study of T cell repertoires in cytomegalovirus infection. TCRdb fed the reads into MiXCR, producing one record per CDR3 protein. In the table there are around 450,000 distinct CDR3 sequences, roughly a third of which are singletons. The sequencing input was PBMCs. These receptors came from a human donor in good health (CMV status not recorded). Some clones in this sample may be carry-over from other donors' samples.

This sequence joins TRBV6-5 and TRBJ2-5, with unresolved D. V lost 0 bases to trimming and J lost 2 bases, with 7 bases between them. The CDR3 totals 14 residues. Per the germline V gene, CDR1 is MNHEY and CDR2 is SVGAGI. The CDR3 nucleotides read TGTGCCAGCAGTTACTCTCCCCAGCAAGAGACCCAGTACTTC. Its translation: CASSYSPQQETQYF.

As for this clonotype: The conserved final phenylalanine or tryptophan is absent from the CDR3, which likely points to a read error. The chain has TRBV7-4 and TRBJ2-1; 9 bases fit TRBD1. CDR3 length: 15 amino acids. The junction had 9 bases not matched to a gene; V was cut back by 6 bases and J by 6 bases. CDR1 and CDR2 (germline): SGHVT, SQSDAQ. The CDR3 region has the DNA TGTGCCAGCAGTCCCTTGGACAGGGGAGGCAATGAGCAGTTCTTA. It encodes CASSPLDRGGNEQFL.

Only a few counts were recorded for this clonotype. This chain links TRBV20-1 with TRBJ2-5; 7 positions match TRBD2. Germline V CDR1 and CDR2: DFQATT, SNEGSKA (reference sequence). The length of the CDR3 is 14 residues. Trimming took 1 base from V and 5 from J; bases not matched to a gene: 7. CDR3 protein: CSARGGGGKETQYF. DNA for the CDR3: TGCAGTGCTAGAGGGGGGGGGGGAAAGGAGACCCAGTACTTC.

This clonotype was detected ten times or more. This chain uses TRBV12-3 or TRBV12-4 with TRBJ1-2, with a tentative D call TRBD1 (6 bases). Deletions cut 6 bases from V and 8 bases from J, with 16 bases between. The CDR3 sequence is 13 residues long. The CDR3 reads CASSPGGAEGYTF. The CDR3 DNA is TGTGCCAGCAGCCCCGGGGGGGCGGAAGGCTACACCTTC.

This clonotype appeared many times. The V and J genes are TRBV7-2 and TRBJ2-7, with a tentative D call TRBD1 (5 bases). The germline V and J ends were trimmed by 8 bases and 3 bases, with 17 bases remaining between them. The germline V gene encodes CDR1 SGHTA and CDR2 FQGNSA. CDR3 length equals 14 residues. Here the CDR3 reads CASLRRGHSYEQYF. DNA of the CDR3: TGTGCCAGCCTGAGGCGAGGACACAGCTACGAGCAGTACTTC.

This clonotype occurred a few times. The chain couples TRBV23-1 to TRBJ2-3; 7 bases fit TRBD2. TRBV23-1 is labeled an ORF, and its function is uncertain. The V and J ends lost 0 bases and 3 bases, in that order; junction bases with no gene match: 6. There are 16 residues in the CDR3. CDR3 protein: CASSQSGGMGTDTQYF. For the CDR3, the DNA is TGCGCCAGCAGTCAATCGGGGGGGATGGGGACAGATACGCAGTATTTT.

The V gene is TRBV2, the J gene TRBJ1-2; TRBD1 agrees at 8 bases. V lost 4 bases to trimming and J lost 2 bases; unmatched junction nucleotides: 3. This CDR3 region has 14 residues. Germline lookup yields CDR1 SNHLY and CDR2 FYNNEI. CDR3 DNA: TGTGCCAGCAGTGGAGGGACAGGAAACTATGGCTACACCTTC. This encodes CASSGGTGNYGYTF.

The chain couples TRBV4-1 to TRBJ2-1; D perhaps matches TRBD2 (5 bases). The CDR3 is 17 residues long. Germline lookup yields CDR1 MGHRA and CDR2 YSYEKL. V was trimmed by 0 bases and J by 1 base, leaving 13 bases between them. The CDR3 nucleotides read TGCGCCAGCAGCCAAGAGTGGGAGACATCTTCCTACAATGAGCAGTTCTTC. Its protein product is CASSQEWETSSYNEQFF.

This clonotype occurred a few times. The V call is TRBV18, the J call TRBJ1-1; D uncertain. The CDR3 runs 14 residues. Per the germline V gene, CDR1 is KGHSH and CDR2 is LQKENI. V was clipped by 2 bases and J by 3 bases, with 10 bases between them. This chain's CDR3 is CASSPGQADTEAFF. For the CDR3, the DNA is TGTGCCAGCTCACCAGGGCAGGCGGACACTGAAGCTTTCTTT.

The CDR3 DNA follows: TGTGCCAGCAGTGAAGACGGGGACACCCGAAAACTGTTTTTT. Translation gives CASSEDGDTRKLFF. The J gene is TRBJ1-4, the V gene TRBV6-1; possibly TRBD1 for D (6 bases). V was pared by 1 base and J by 10 bases, with 13 bases between. Per the germline V gene, CDR1 is MNHNS and CDR2 is SASEGT. CDR3 length: 14 amino acids.

The chain carries TRBV7-9 and TRBJ2-2; TRBD1 is a possible D gene (5 bases). V was pared by 5 bases and J by 8 bases, with 9 bases between. Per the germline V gene, CDR1 is SEHNR and CDR2 is FQNEAQ (reference sequence). The CDR3 consists of 12 residues. As DNA, the CDR3 is TGTGCCAGCAGCGAAGGGGCGGGGGAGCTGTTTTTT. This codes for CASSEGAGELFF. Using reference TRBV7-9 and TRBJ2-2 for the parts outside the CDR3, the full variable domain is DTGVSQNPRHKITKRGQNVTFRCDPISEHNRLYWYRQTLGQGPEFLTYFQNEAQLEKSRLLSDRFSAERPKGSFSTLEIQRTEQGDSAMYLCASSEGAGELFFGEGSRLTVL.

This clonotype was detected a few times. The genes are TRBV14 and TRBJ2-7; 8 nucleotides align to TRBD1. The germline V gene encodes CDR1 SGHDN and CDR2 FVKESK. The CDR3 totals 15 residues. Trimming took 5 bases from V and 1 from J; bases not matched to a gene: 7. The CDR3 DNA sequence: TGTGCCAGCAGCGGACAGGGTGTTGATTCCTACGAGCAGTACTTC. Its protein is CASSGQGVDSYEQYF.

This clonotype has a handful of counts. The chain recombines TRBV7-9 with TRBJ2-7; 13 bases match TRBD2. V lost 5 bases to trimming and J lost 2 bases; unmatched junction nucleotides: 3. Germline CDR1 and CDR2: SEHNR and FQNEAQ (reference sequence). The CDR3 spans 15 residues. This CDR3 is CASSATSGGTYEQYF. DNA of the CDR3: TGTGCCAGCAGCGCGACTAGCGGGGGGACCTACGAGCAGTACTTC.

This clonotype was recorded once. One base away lies a much larger clone, so this may be a sequencing read error. The CDR3 here is CSSSLALGPGNEQFF. CDR3 bases: TGTTCCAGCAGCTTAGCGCTCGGCCCGGGGAATGAGCAGTTCTTC. The rearrangement links TRBV7-6 to TRBJ2-1; D perhaps matches TRBD2 (5 bases). This CDR3 region has 15 residues. The germline V gene has CDR1 SGHVS and CDR2 FNYEAQ.